Listed here is a single TCR beta chain. The record originates from a study of blood T cell repertoires in COVID-19. This CDR3 spans 13 amino acids. CDR1 is MRHNA and CDR2 is SNTAGT in the germline V gene. Trimming took 6 bases from V and 5 from J, leaving 13 bases between them. Clones were sequenced by immunoSEQ multiplex PCR, and TCRdb holds only the in-frame ones, with some missing. The table has over 200,000 clones, 80% to 90% seen once. The V call is TRBV6-4, the J call TRBJ1-1; perhaps TRBD1 as D (5 bases). Material for sequencing was peripheral blood. The sequence derives from a woman aged 50 to 65 with acute or convalescent COVID-19. In DNA, the CDR3 is TGTGCCAGCAGCCCCCGGGGGGGGACTGAAGCTTTCTTT. Protein product: CASSPRGGTEAFF.